Listed below are T cell receptor beta chains from one sample, sequenced in a study of vaccination and CD4 T cells after COVID-19. No antigens are known for them. TCRdb passed the PCR reads through MiXCR, listing each CDR3 protein once. The sample yields over 10,000 distinct CDR3 sequences, over 50% seen once. The sequencing used cultured CD4+ T cells from blood, collected after SARS-CoV-2 vaccination. These receptors all stem from a human donor with COVID-19. Each CDR3 is given without its conserved first and last residue. Size values are once, few and many counts, or a class for expanded clones, and some rows have none.

v_call clone_size cdr3_aa
TRBV5-4 - ASSFLGAEAF
TRBV20-1 - SAREVTGIAKNIQY
TRBV11-2 - ASSQGRFYGDT
TRBV18 - ASSRAGGPGLDEQF
TRBV5-1 few ASSPTGTEAF
TRBV20-1 - SAKQTSGGAGEQF
TRBV27 once ASSASPGGDNSPLH
TRBV25-1 - ASSEGRTGANVLT
TRBV6-5 - ASSYRDRGAYEQY
TRBV5-4 - ASSANRGRNYGYT
TRBV2 few ASSLTGRSYNSPLH
TRBV20-1 - SARDPKVSGDTIY
TRBV20-1 few SALRDTGELF
TRBV15 - ATSRKGGTEAF
TRBV11-3 - ASSLDLPGTVTTDTQY
TRBV19 few ASSKLAGGHNEQF
TRBV21-1 - ASSPRDTVSGANVLT